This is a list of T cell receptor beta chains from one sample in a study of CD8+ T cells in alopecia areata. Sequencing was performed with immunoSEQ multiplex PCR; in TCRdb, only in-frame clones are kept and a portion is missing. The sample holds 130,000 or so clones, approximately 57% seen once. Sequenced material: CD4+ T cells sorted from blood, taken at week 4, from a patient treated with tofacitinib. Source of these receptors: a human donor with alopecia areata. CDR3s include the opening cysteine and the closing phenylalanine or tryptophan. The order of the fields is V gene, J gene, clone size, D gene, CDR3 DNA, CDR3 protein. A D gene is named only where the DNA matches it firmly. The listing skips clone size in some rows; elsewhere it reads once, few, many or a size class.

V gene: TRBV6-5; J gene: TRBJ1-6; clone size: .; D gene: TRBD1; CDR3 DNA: TGTGCCATAAAGACCGGGACAGACAATTCACCCCTCCACTTT; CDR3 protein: CAIKTGTDNSPLHF
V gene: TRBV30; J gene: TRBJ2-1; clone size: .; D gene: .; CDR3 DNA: TGTGCCTGGAGTGACCGTGGTCAGCAGTTCTTC; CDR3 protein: CAWSDRGQQFF
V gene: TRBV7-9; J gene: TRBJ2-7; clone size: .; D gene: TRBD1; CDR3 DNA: TGTGCCAGCACCAGTTCCGGGGACAGGGGGCTGTACGAGCAGTACTTC; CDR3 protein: CASTSSGDRGLYEQYF
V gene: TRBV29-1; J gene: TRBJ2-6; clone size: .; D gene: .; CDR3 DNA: TGCAGCGTTGCTTCCCGTGGGGCCAACGTCCTGACTTTC; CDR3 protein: CSVASRGANVLTF
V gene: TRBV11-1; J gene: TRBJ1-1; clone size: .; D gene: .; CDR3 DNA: TGTGCCAGCAGCCCTAACCGGGCTTACACTGAAGCTTTCTTT; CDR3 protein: CASSPNRAYTEAFF
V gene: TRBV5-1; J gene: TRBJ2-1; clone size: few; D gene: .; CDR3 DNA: TGCGCCAGCAGCCGCCGGGACGCCGGGGTCAATGAGCAGTTCTTC; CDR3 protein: CASSRRDAGVNEQFF
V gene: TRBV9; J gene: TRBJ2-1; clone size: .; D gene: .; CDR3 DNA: TGTGCCAGCAGCTTGGGGCTAGCGTACTACAATGAGCAGTTCTTC; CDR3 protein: CASSLGLAYYNEQFF
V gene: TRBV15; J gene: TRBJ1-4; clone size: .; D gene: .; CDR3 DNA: TGTGCCACCAGCAGAGGGATCCCGGGGGGGAAGGACGAAAAACTGTTTTTT; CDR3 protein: CATSRGIPGGKDEKLFF
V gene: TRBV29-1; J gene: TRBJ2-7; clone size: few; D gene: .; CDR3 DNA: TGCAGCGTTGGCAGGACAACCTACGAGCAGTACTTC; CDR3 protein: CSVGRTTYEQYF
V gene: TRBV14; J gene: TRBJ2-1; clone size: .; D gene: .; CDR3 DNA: TGTGCCAGCAGCCCGTCGGGGGGCATCTCCTACAATGAGCAGTTCTTC; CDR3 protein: CASSPSGGISYNEQFF
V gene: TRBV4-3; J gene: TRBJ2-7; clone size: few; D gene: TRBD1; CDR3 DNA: TGCGCCAGCAGCCCGCAGACAGGGGGAGACGAGCAGTACTTC; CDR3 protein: CASSPQTGGDEQYF
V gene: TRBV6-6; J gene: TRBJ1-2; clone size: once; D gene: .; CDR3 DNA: TGTGCCAGCAGGGACGGACAGAGGTGGGGCTACACCTTC; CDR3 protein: CASRDGQRWGYTF
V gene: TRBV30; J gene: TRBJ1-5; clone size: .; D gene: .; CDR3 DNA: TGTGCCTGGAGTGTAGATAGCAATCAGCCCCAGCATTTT; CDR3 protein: CAWSVDSNQPQHF
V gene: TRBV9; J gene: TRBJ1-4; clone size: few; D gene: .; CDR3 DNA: TGTGCCAGCAGCGTAGCCCCAGGGCTTAATGAAAAACTGTTTTTT; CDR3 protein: CASSVAPGLNEKLFF
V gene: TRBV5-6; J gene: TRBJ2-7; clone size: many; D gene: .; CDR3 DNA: TGTGCCAGCAGCCCGGACCAAGACGGGGAGCAGTACTTC; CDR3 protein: CASSPDQDGEQYF
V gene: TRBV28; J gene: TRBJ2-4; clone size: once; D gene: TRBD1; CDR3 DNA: TGTGCCAGCAGGGATTCGGGACAGACCAGGGGGAACATTCAGTACTTC; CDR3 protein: CASRDSGQTRGNIQYF
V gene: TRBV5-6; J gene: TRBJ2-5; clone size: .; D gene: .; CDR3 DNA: TGTGCCAGCACCCGAACGCTTAAAGAGACCCAGTACTTC; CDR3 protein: CASTRTLKETQYF
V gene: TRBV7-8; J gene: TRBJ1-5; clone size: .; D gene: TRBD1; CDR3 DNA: TGTGCCAGCAGCTCGGACAGGGCTAATCAGCCCCAGCATTTT; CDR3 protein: CASSSDRANQPQHF
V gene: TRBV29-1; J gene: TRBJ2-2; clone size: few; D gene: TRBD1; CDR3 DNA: TGCAGCGTTCGGACAGGCTCCACCGGGGAGCTGTTTTTT; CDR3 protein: CSVRTGSTGELFF
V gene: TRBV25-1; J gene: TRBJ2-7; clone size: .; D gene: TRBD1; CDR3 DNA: TGTGCCAGCAGTGACCCTTCGGACAGGACCTACGAGCAGTACTTC; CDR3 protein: CASSDPSDRTYEQYF
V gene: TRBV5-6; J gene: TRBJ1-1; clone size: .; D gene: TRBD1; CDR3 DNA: TGTGCCAGCAGCTATAGACAGGGACGGTCGAACACTGAAGCTTTCTTT; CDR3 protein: CASSYRQGRSNTEAFF
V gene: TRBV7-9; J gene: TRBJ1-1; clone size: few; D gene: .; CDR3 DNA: TGTGCCAGCAGCATCGGGACGGACGCCGAAGCTTTCTTT; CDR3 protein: CASSIGTDAEAFF
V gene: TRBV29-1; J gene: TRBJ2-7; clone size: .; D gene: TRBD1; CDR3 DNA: TGCAGCGTTGTTGGTCAGGGGGTGATCGAGCAGTACTTC; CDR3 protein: CSVVGQGVIEQYF
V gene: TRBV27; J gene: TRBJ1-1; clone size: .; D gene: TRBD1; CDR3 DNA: TGTGCCAGCAGTTTACAGGGGGCCGGCGACACTGAAGCTTTCTTT; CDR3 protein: CASSLQGAGDTEAFF
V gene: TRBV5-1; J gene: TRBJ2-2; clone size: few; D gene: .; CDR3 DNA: TGCGCCAGCAGCTTGGAGGGACCCGGGGCCGGGGAGCTGTTTTTT; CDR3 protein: CASSLEGPGAGELFF
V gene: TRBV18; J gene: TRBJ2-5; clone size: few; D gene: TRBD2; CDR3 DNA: TGTGCCAGCTCTGGGACTAGCGACCAAGAGACCCAGTACTTC; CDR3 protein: CASSGTSDQETQYF
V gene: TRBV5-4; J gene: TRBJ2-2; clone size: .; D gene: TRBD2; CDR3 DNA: TGTGCCAGCAGCTTAGCGGGGGCCACGAACACCGGGGAGCTGTTTTTT; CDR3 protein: CASSLAGATNTGELFF
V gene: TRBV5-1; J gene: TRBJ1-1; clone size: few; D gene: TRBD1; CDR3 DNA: TGCGCCAGCAGCATAGACAGGGCTGGTGAAGCTTTCTTT; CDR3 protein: CASSIDRAGEAFF
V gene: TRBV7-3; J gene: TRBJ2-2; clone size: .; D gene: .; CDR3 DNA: TGTGCCAGCAGCTTAGGACAGCACACCGGGGAGCTGTTTTTT; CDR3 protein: CASSLGQHTGELFF
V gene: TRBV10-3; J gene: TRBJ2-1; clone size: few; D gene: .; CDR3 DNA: TGTGCCATCAGTGAGGTCTCAGGGGAAGGGGGTGAGCAGTTCTTC; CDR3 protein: CAISEVSGEGGEQFF
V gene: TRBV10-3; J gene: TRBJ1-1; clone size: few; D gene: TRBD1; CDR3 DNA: TGTGCCATCAGGGGGACAGGGAACATGAACACTGAAGCTTTCTTT; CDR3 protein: CAIRGTGNMNTEAFF
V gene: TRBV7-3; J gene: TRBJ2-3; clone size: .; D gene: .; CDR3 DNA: TGTGCCAGCAGTCCTCAGGGGATTAGCACAGATACGCAGTATTTT; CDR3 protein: CASSPQGISTDTQYF
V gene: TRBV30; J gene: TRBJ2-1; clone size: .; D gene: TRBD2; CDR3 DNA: TGTGCCTGGAATAAAGCGGGGGGCAATGAGCAGTTCTTC; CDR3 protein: CAWNKAGGNEQFF
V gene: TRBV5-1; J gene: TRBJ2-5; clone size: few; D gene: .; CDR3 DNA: TGCGCCAGCAGCTTGGGTCGGGGATCCCAAGAGACCCAGTACTTC; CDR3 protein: CASSLGRGSQETQYF
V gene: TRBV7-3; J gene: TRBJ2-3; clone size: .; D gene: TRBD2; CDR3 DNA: TGTGCCAGCAGCTTAGCCGGGACTAGCTCATCGACAGATACGCAGTATTTT; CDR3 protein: CASSLAGTSSSTDTQYF
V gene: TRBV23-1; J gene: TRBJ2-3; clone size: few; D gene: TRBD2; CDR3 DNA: TGCGCCAGCCCTAGCGGGAGAGCAGATACGCAGTATTTT; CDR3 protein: CASPSGRADTQYF
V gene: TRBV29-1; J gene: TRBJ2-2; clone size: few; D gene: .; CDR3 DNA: TGCAGCGTTGACCCAGGTCAAGGGAACACCGGGGAGCTGTTTTTT; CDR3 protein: CSVDPGQGNTGELFF
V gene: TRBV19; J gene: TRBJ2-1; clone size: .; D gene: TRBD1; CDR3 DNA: TGTGCCAGTAGTATCCCGGGACAGGGGGGTGAGCAGTTCTTC; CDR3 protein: CASSIPGQGGEQFF
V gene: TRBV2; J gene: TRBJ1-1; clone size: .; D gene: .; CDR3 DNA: TGTGCCAGCAGTGTTCGGGGGGCTGTCACTGAAGCTTTCTTT; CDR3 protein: CASSVRGAVTEAFF
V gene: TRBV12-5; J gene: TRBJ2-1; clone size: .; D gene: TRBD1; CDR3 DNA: TGTGCTAGTGGTCCTGGACAGGGGTCCTACAATGAGCAGTTCTTC; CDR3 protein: CASGPGQGSYNEQFF
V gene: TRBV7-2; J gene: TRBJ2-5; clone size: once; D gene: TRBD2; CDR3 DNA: TGTGCCAGCAGCCTGCCCCGGACCAGCGGGAGGGGGACCCAGTACTTC; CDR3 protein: CASSLPRTSGRGTQYF
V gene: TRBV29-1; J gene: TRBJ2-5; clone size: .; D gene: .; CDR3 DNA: TGCAGCGTCGTCCCGGGTCTTTCTATGAGGGAGACCCAGTACTTC; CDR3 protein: CSVVPGLSMRETQYF
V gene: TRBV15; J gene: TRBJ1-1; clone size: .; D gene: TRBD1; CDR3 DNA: TGTGCCACCAGCAGAATCGGACAGGGGGCAGACGTCACTGAAGCTTTCTTT; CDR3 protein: CATSRIGQGADVTEAFF
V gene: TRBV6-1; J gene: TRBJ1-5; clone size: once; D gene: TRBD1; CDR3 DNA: TGTGCCAGCAGCCAGGGGGTCGCTCAGCCCCAGCATTTT; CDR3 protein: CASSQGVAQPQHF
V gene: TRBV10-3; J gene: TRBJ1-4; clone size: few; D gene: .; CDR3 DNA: TGTGCCATCAGCCGCAGGGACGAGTTAGGAGAAAAACTGTTTTTT; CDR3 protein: CAISRRDELGEKLFF
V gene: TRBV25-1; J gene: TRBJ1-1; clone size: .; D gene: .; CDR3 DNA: TGTGCCAGCAGTGAATATAGGGCCAGGGGAGCTTTCTTT; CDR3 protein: CASSEYRARGAFF
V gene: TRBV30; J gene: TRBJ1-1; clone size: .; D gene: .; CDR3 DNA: TGTGCCGGGGGATTCACTGAAGCTTTCTTT; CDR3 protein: CAGGFTEAFF
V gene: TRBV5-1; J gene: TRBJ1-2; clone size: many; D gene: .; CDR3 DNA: TGCGCCAGCAGCTTGGCAGGGAACGCGTATGGCTACACCTTC; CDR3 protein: CASSLAGNAYGYTF
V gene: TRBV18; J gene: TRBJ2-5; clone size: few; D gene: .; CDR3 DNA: TGTGCCAGCTCACCACCGGTGCCGGAAGAGACCCAGTACTTC; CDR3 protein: CASSPPVPEETQYF
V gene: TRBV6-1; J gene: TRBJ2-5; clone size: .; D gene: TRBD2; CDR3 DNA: TGTGCCAGCAGCGAACTCGGGGGGAACCCCCTAGGGACCCAGTACTTC; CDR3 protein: CASSELGGNPLGTQYF
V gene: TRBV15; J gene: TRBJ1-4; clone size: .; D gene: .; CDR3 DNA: TGTGCCACCAGCAGGAACCAGAATGAAAAACTGTTTTTT; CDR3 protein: CATSRNQNEKLFF
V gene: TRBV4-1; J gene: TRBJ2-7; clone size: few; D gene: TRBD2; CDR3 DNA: TGCGCCAGCAGCCAAGGACCGGGGAGGGAGGAAGAATACGAGCAGTACTTC; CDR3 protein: CASSQGPGREEEYEQYF
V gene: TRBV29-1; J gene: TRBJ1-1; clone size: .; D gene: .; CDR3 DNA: TGCAGCGTACTGTATAAGAACACTGAAGCTTTCTTT; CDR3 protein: CSVLYKNTEAFF
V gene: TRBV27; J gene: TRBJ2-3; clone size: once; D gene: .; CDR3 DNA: TGTGCCAGCAGCCTCCGCAGGGCAAGCACAGATACGCAGTATTTT; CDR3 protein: CASSLRRASTDTQYF
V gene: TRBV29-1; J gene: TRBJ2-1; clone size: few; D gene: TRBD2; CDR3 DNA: TGCAGCGTGGAGCCAGATGTGACGGGAGGACCCTACAATGAGCAGTTCTTC; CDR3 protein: CSVEPDVTGGPYNEQFF
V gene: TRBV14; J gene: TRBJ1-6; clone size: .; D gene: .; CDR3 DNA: TGTGCCAGCAGCCAAGAGACAGTCAATTCACCCCTCCACTTT; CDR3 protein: CASSQETVNSPLHF
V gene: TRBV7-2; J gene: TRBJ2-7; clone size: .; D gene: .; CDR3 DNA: TGTGCCAGCAGCTTAGTCCAGGCCCCCCTCTACGAGCAGTACTTC; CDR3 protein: CASSLVQAPLYEQYF
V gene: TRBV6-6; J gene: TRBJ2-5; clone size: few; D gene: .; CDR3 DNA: TGTGCCAGCAGAGATCCACTCAGGGAGACCCAGTACTTC; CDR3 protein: CASRDPLRETQYF
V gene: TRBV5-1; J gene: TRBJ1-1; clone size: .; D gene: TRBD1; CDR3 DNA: TGCGCCAGCAGGGGCGACAGGGGGAGCACTGAAGCTTTCTTT; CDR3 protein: CASRGDRGSTEAFF
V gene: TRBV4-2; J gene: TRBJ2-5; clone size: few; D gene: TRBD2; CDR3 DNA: TGTGCCAGCAGCCAAGACCTAGCGGGGGGCCGGTACCAAGAGACCCAGTACTTC; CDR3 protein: CASSQDLAGGRYQETQYF